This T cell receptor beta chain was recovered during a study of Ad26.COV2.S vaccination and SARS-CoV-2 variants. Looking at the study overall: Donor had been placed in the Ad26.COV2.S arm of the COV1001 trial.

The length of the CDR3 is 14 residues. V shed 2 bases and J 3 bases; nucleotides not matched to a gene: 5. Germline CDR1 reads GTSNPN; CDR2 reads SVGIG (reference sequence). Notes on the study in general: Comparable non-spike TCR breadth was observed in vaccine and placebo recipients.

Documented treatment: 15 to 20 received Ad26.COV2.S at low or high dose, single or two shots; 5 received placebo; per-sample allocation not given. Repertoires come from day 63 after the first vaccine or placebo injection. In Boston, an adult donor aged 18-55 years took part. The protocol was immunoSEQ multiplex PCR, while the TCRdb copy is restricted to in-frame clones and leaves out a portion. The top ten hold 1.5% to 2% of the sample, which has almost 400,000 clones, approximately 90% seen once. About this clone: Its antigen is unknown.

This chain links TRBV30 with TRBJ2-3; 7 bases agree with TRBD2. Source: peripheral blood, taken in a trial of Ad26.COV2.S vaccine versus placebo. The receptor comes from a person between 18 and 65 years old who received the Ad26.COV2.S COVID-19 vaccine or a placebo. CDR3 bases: TGTGCCTGGAGTCTCGATAGCGGGACAGATACGCAGTATTTT. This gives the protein CAWSLDSGTDTQYF. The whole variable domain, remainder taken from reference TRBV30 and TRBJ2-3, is SQTIHQWPATLVQPVGSPLSLECTVEGTSNPNLYWYRQAAGRGLQLLFYSVGIGQISSEVPQNLSASRPQDRQFILSSKKLLLSDSGFYLCAWSLDSGTDTQYFGPGTRLTVL.